These 14 T cell receptor beta chains were sequenced from one sample in a study of blood T cell repertoires in COVID-19. Using immunoSEQ multiplex PCR, the repertoire was profiled, and TCRdb retains in-frame clones only, with some absent. Among 80,000 or so clones listed, over 75% were seen once. Sequencing input: peripheral blood. Source of these receptors: a human donor in a cohort sampled during active COVID-19.

The sample holds a few counts of this clone. The V gene is TRBV7-9, the J gene TRBJ1-2; 8 nucleotides agree with TRBD1. Germline CDR1 is SEHNR and CDR2 is FQNEAQ (reference sequence). CDR3 length: 14 amino acids. The trim removed 0 bases at V and 7 bases at J, leaving 4 bases unmatched. The CDR3 is CASSLAPGGPGYTF. CDR3 in DNA: TGTGCCAGCAGCTTAGCGCCAGGGGGCCCTGGCTACACCTTC.

This rearrangement joins TRBV24-1 to TRBJ2-7; perhaps TRBD2 as D (5 bases). Germline CDR1 reads KGHDR; CDR2 reads SFDVKD. V lost 0 bases and J lost 9, with 11 bases in between. The CDR3 runs 13 residues. CDR3 residues: CATSDLEGTAQYF. CDR3 nucleotides: TGTGCCACCAGTGATTTGGAGGGAACAGCGCAGTACTTC.

The gene calls are TRBV4-1 and TRBJ2-7, with 7 bases matching TRBD1. Trimming removed 5 bases from V and 7 bases from J; junction bases left unmatched: 20. CDR1 and CDR2 from the germline V gene are MGHRA and YSYEKL. This CDR3 is 17 amino acids long. The CDR3 spells CASSFVGRRTGLLEQYF. The CDR3 DNA reads as TGCGCCAGCAGCTTTGTGGGACGTAGGACAGGACTGTTGGAGCAGTACTTC.

The gene calls are TRBV6-5 and TRBJ1-4; possibly TRBD1 for D (6 bases). Germline CDR1 is MNHEY and CDR2 is SVGAGI. CDR3 length: 15 amino acids. Trimming took off 0 bases at V and 7 bases at J, with 12 bases between the two ends. The CDR3 loop reads CASSYSVRGGEKLFF. The CDR3, as DNA: TGTGCCAGCAGTTACTCCGTCAGGGGCGGTGAAAAACTGTTTTTT.

The V call is TRBV18, the J call TRBJ2-6, with D perhaps matching TRBD1 (5 bases). Per germline, CDR1 KGHSH and CDR2 LQKENI. The CDR3 totals 15 residues. Trimming stripped 5 bases from V and 0 bases from J, with 8 bases between. The CDR3 region is CASSTGHSGANVLTF. DNA of the CDR3: TGTGCCAGCTCAACAGGTCACTCTGGGGCCAACGTCCTGACTTTC.

This clone is a singleton in its sample. V usage is TRBV6-4 and J usage is TRBJ2-7, with 8 positions matching TRBD1. Trimming cost V 0 bases and J 0 bases; bases outside gene matches: 10. The CDR3 consists of 18 residues. Germline loops: CDR1 MRHNA, CDR2 SNTAGT. CDR3 in DNA: TGTGCCAGCAGTGACTCCGGCAGGGGGCTCCCCTGCTCCTACGAGCAGTACTTC. As protein: CASSDSGRGLPCSYEQYF.

V usage is TRBV6-6 and J usage is TRBJ2-1, with 11 bases lining up with TRBD2. This CDR3 is built from 15 residues. J was trimmed by 3 bases and V by 5 bases; bases with no gene match: 3. Germline V gene data show CDR1 as MNHNY and CDR2 as SVGAGI (reference sequence). CDR3 nucleotides: TGTGCCAGCAGTCCTACTAGCGGGGGCTACAATGAGCAGTTCTTC. It translates to CASSPTSGGYNEQFF.

This clone was recorded only once. The chain links TRBV19 to TRBJ2-1, with TRBD2 identical over 8 bases. The J segment lost 3 bases and the V segment lost 6 bases, leaving 4 bases of the junction unmatched. This CDR3 has 14 amino acids. Germline CDR1 is LNHDA and CDR2 is SQIVND (reference sequence). The CDR3 DNA follows: TGTGCCAGTAGCACCGGGACTAGCTACAATGAGCAGTTCTTC. It encodes CASSTGTSYNEQFF.

The CDR3 DNA follows: TGTGCCAGCAGTTACTCCCGCACTGAAGCTTTCTTT. This gives the protein CASSYSRTEAFF. The rearrangement uses TRBV6-2 or TRBV6-3 and TRBJ1-1, with D uncertain. CDR3 length: 12 amino acids. Germline V lookup: CDR1 MNHEY, CDR2 SVGEGT. V lost 0 bases and J lost 4, with 3 bases in between.

This sequence joins TRBV6-6 and TRBJ2-7; tentative D call: TRBD2 (6 bases). CDR1 MNHNY and CDR2 SVGAGI come from the germline V gene (reference sequence). The V end lost 6 bases, the J end lost 2 bases, and 11 bases lay between the germline ends. This CDR3 spans 13 amino acids. The CDR3: CASRWDFTYEQYF. The CDR3 nucleotides read TGTGCCAGCAGGTGGGACTTTACCTACGAGCAGTACTTC.

The genes are TRBV24-1 and TRBJ2-3; D remains ambiguous. Germline CDR1 and CDR2: KGHDR and SFDVKD. V was clipped by 5 bases and J by 0 bases, with 8 bases between them. The length of the CDR3 is 14 residues. The chain's CDR3 is CATSGPGSTDTQYF. The CDR3 region has the DNA TGTGCCACCAGTGGGCCGGGTAGCACAGATACGCAGTATTTT.

The chain combines TRBV9 with TRBJ1-2; TRBD1 agrees at 9 bases. The germline V gene encodes CDR1 SGDLS and CDR2 YYNGEE. CDR3 length: 15 residues. The ends lost 3 bases at V and 4 bases at J; junction bases unmatched: 7. CDR3 coding DNA: TGTGCCAGCAGCGAGGGAAGACAGGGGGTCTATGGCTACACCTTC. It codes for CASSEGRQGVYGYTF.

This sequence joins TRBV5-6 and TRBJ2-7, with 7 bases lining up with TRBD2. Germline assignment: CDR1 SGHDT and CDR2 YYEEEE. The CDR3 loop spans 18 amino acids. The V and J ends lost 0 bases and 4 bases, in that order; junction bases with no gene match: 16. The DNA for the CDR3 is TGTGCCAGCAGCTTGGTTTTCCCGAACTACGGGGGGTTTTACGAGCAGTACTTC. This gives the protein CASSLVFPNYGGFYEQYF. Full variable domain (rest looked up from reference TRBV5-6 and TRBJ2-7): DAGVTQSPTHLIKTRGQQVTLRCSPKSGHDTVSWYQQALGQGPQFIFQYYEEEERQRGNFPDRFSGHQFPNYSSELNVNALLLGDSALYLCASSLVFPNYGGFYEQYFGPGTRLTVT.

This clone showed up just a few times. The V and J genes are TRBV4-1 and TRBJ2-3; a possible D gene is TRBD2 (6 bases). The V gene lost 4 bases and the J gene lost 0 bases, with 11 bases spanning the gap. The CDR3 is 15 amino acids. Germline lookup yields CDR1 MGHRA and CDR2 YSYEKL. CDR3 in amino acids: CASSRGTASTDTQYF. The CDR3 DNA is TGCGCCAGCAGCCGAGGGACTGCCAGCACAGATACGCAGTATTTT.